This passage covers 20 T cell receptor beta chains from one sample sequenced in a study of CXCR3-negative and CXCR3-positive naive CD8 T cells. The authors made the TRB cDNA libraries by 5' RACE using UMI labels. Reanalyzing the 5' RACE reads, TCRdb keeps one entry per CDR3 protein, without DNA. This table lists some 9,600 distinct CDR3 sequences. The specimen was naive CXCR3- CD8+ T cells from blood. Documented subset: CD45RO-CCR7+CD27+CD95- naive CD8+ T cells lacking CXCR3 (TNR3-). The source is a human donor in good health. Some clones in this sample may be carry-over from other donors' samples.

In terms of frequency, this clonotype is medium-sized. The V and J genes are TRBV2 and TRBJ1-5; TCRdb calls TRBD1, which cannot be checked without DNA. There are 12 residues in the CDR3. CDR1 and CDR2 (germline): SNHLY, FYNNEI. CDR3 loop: CAIQGEDQPQHF. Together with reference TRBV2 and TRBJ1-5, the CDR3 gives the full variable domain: EPEVTQTPSHQVTQMGQEVILRCVPISNHLYFYWYRQILGQKVEFLVSFYNNEISEKSEIFDDQFSVERPDGSNFTLKIRSTKLEDSAMYFCAIQGEDQPQHFGDGTRLSIL.

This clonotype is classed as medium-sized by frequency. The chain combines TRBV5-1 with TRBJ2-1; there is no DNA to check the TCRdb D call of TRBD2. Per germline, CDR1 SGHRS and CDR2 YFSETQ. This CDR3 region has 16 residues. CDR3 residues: CASSLELAGVIDEQFF.

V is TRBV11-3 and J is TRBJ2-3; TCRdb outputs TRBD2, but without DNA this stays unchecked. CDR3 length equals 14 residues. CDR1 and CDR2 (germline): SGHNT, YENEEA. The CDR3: CASSNTRIPDTQYF.

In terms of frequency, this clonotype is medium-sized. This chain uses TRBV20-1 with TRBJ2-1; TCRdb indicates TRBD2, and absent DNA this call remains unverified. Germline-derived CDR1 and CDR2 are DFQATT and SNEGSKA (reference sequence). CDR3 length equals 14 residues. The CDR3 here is CSAPGITAADEQFF.

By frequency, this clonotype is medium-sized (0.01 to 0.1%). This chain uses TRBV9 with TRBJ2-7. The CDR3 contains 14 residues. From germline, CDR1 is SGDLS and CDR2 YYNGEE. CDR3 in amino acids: CASSVDILSYEQYF.

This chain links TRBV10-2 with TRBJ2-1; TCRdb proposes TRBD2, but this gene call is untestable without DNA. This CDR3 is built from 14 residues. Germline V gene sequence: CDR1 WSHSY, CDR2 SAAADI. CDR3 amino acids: CASSEGGPGNEQFF.

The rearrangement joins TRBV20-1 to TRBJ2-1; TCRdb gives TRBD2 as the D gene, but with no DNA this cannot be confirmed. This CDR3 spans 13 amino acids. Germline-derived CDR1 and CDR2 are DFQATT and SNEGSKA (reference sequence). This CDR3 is CSARAGGSYEQFF.

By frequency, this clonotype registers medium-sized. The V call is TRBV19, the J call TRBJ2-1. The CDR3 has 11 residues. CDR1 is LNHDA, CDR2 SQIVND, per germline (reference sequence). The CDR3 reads CASKAYNEQFF.

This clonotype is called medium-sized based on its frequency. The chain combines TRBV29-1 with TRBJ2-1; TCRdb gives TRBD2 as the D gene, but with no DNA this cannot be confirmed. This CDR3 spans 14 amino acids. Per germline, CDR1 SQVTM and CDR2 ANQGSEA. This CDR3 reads CSVDSSGMSDEQFF.

CDR3 region: CASSPRTGSEKLFF. The chain carries TRBV5-6 and TRBJ1-4. The CDR3 is made up of 14 amino acids. Germline-derived CDR1 and CDR2 are SGHDT and YYEEEE.

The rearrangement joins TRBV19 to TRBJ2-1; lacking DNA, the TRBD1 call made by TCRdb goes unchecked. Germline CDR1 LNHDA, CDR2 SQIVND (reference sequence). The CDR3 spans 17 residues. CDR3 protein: CASSIPPNRANYNEQFF.

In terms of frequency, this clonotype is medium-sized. The CDR3 here is CASSRGTGNTEAFF. V is TRBV7-6 and J is TRBJ1-1; lacking DNA, the TRBD1 call made by TCRdb goes unchecked. Germline V CDR1 and CDR2: SGHVS, FNYEAQ. The CDR3 has 14 amino acids. Filled out from reference TRBV7-6 and TRBJ1-1, the complete variable domain reads GAGVSQSPRYKVTKRGQDVALRCDPISGHVSLYWYRQALGQGPEFLTYFNYEAQQDKSGLPNDRFSAERPEGSISTLTIQRTEQRDSAMYRCASSRGTGNTEAFFGQGTRLTVV.

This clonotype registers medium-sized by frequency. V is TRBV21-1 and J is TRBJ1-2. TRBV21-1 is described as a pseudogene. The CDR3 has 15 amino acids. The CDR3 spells CASSKGGTARFGYTF.

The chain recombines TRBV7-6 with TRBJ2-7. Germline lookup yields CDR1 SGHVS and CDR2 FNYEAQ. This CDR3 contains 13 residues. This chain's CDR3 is CASSLEQPYEQYF.

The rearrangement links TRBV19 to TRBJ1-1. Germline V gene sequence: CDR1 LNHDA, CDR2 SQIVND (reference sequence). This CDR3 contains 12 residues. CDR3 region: CASTGPNTEAFF.

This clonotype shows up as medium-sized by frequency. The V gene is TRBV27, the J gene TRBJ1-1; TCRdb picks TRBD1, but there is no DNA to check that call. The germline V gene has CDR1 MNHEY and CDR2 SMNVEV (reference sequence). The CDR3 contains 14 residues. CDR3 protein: CASSSDRERVVAFF.

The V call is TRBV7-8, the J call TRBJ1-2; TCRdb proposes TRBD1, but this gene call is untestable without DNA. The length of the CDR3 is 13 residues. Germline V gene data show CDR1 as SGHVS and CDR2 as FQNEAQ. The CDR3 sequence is CASRSEPGDGYTF.

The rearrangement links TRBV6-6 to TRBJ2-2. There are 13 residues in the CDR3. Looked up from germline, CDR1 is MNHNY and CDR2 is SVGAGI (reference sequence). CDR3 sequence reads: CASSYSLLGELFF.

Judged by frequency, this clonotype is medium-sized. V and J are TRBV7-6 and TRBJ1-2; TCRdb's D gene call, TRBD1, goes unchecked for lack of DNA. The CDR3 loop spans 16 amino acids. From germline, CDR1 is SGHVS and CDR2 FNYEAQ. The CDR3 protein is CASSLEAQEYNYGYTF.

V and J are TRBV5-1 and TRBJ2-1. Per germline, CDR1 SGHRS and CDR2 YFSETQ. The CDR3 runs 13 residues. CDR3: CASSLPSGNEQFF.